This TCR beta chain was sequenced during a study of CD8+CD57+ T cells in acquired aplastic anemia. On the study more broadly: Sorted CD4+ plus CD8+ cells gave DNA averaging approximately 3.2 ug. Healthy CD8+ samples averaged approximately 11 million reads.

With regard to this clonotype: What it binds is unknown.

TCR beta VDJ and CDR3 profiling used genomic DNA as template. TCRdb reprocessed the reads with MiXCR, giving one entry per CDR3 protein. The sample shows a few hundred thousand distinct CDR3 sequences, 65% to 80% of them seen only once. Looked up from germline, CDR1 is SGHVS and CDR2 is FQNEAQ. The J segment lost 7 bases and the V segment lost 5 bases, leaving 8 bases of the junction unmatched. CDR3 length: 15 residues. Study conclusions and caveats: Researchers reported that CD8+ Simpson's diversity was not significantly different in patients versus controls. There were roughly 28 CD8+ CDR3 sequences that occurred in both patients and controls.

This receptor was obtained from a human donor in good health, serving as a control. Input material: sorted CD4+, CD8+, or CD8+CD57+ T cells (not recorded which) from PBMCs. The J gene is TRBJ2-1, the V gene TRBV7-8; 10 nucleotides line up with TRBD2. The CDR3 sequence: CASSPLAGESNEQFF. The CDR3 DNA follows: TGTGCCAGCAGCCCTCTAGCGGGAGAGTCGAATGAGCAGTTCTTC.